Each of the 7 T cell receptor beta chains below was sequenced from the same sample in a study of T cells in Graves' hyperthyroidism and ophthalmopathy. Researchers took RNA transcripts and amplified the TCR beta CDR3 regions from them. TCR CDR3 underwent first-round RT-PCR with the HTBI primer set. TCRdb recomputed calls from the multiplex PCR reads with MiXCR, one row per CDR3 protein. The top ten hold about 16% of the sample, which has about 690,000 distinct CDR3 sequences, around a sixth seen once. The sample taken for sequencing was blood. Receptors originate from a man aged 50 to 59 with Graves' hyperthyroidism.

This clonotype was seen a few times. Here the CDR3 DNA reads TGTGCCAGCAGTTACTCGAGTGGGAGTACTGAAGCTTTCTTT. Translating it yields CASSYSSGSTEAFF. The V and J genes are TRBV6-2 or TRBV6-3 and TRBJ1-1; no clear D gene. V was shortened by 0 bases and J by 5 bases, with 10 bases between the two germline ends. CDR1 and CDR2 from the germline V gene are MNHEY and SVGEGT. The CDR3 spans 14 residues.

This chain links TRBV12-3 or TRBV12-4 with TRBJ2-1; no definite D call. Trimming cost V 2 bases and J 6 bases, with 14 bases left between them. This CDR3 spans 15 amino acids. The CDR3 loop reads CASSLIAPWGNEQFF. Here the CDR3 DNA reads TGTGCCAGCAGTTTAATAGCCCCTTGGGGCAATGAGCAGTTCTTC.

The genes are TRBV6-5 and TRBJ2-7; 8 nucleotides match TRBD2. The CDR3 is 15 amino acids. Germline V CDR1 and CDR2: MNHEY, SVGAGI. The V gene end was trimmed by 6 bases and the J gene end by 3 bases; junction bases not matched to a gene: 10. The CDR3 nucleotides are TGTGCCAGCAGCCTCGGAGCGGGAGCGGGCTACGAGCAGTACTTC. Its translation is CASSLGAGAGYEQYF.

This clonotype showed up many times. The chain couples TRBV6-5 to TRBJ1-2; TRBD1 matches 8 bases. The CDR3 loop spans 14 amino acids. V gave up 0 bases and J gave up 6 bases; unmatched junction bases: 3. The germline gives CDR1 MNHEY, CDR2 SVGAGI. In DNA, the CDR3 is TGTGCCAGCAGTTACTCGACAGGGGTGGATGGCTACACCTTC. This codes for CASSYSTGVDGYTF.

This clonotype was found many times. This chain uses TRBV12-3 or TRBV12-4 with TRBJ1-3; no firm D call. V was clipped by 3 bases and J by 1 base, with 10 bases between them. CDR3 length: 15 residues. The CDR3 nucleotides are TGTGCCAGCAGTTTTGGGCCCAGATCTGGAAACACCATATATTTT. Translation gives CASSFGPRSGNTIYF.

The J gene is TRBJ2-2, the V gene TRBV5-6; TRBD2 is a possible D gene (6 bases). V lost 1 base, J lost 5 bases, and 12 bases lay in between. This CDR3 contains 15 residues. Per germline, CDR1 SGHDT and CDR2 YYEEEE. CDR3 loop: CASSLIRRGTGELFF. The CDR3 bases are TGTGCCAGCAGCTTGATTCGTCGGGGGACCGGGGAGCTGTTTTTT. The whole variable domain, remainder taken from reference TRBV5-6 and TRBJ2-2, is DAGVTQSPTHLIKTRGQQVTLRCSPKSGHDTVSWYQQALGQGPQFIFQYYEEEERQRGNFPDRFSGHQFPNYSSELNVNALLLGDSALYLCASSLIRRGTGELFFGEGSRLTVL.

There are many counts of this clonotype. The CDR3 protein is CASSPREVGGTEAFF. The CDR3 bases are TGTGCCAGCAGCCCCCGGGAGGTTGGAGGCACTGAAGCTTTCTTT. The chain combines TRBV3-1 with TRBJ1-1; D gene ambiguous. Looked up from germline, CDR1 is LGHDT and CDR2 is YNNKEL (reference sequence). CDR3 length: 15 amino acids. V lost 4 bases to trimming and J lost 4 bases, with 16 bases between them.